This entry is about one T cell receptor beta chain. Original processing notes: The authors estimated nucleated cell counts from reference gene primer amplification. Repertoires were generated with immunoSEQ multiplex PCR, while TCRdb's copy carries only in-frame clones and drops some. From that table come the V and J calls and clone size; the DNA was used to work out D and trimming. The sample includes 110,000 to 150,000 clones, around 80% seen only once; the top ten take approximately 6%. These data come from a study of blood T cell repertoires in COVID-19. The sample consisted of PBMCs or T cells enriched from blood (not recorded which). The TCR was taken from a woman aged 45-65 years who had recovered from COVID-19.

CDR3 nucleotides: TGTGCCAGCAGCAAAGTGCTGTTAAACCCTCGGAATGAGCAGTTCTTC. Translation: CASSKVLLNPRNEQFF. The V call is TRBV21-1, the J call TRBJ2-1; the table's D call of TRBD2 was not tested on the DNA. TRBV21-1 is reported as a pseudogene. The CDR3 is made up of 16 amino acids.